Presented here are 20 T cell receptor beta chains from one specimen sequenced in a study of shared clonotypes between healthy human individuals. Using immunoSEQ multiplex PCR, the repertoire was profiled, and TCRdb retains in-frame clones only, with some absent. The sample includes around 370,000 clones, just over 95% seen only once; the top ten take about 0.34%. The sample consisted of memory CD8+ T cells sorted from blood. Subset meaning: CD45RO+ cells pooled with CCR7-negative TemRA cells. The receptors were gathered from a man younger than 45 in good health.

This chain uses TRBV6-1 with TRBJ2-2; D gene unclear. Trimming shortened V by 7 bases and J by 1 base, and 13 bases separated the two germline ends. The CDR3 covers 15 residues. Germline CDR1 is MNHNS and CDR2 is SASEGT. CDR3 coding DNA: TGTGCCAGCAAAGGTCAGACATTGAACACCGGGGAGCTGTTTTTT. Its translation is CASKGQTLNTGELFF.

V and J are TRBV7-9 and TRBJ2-3; 8 nucleotides agree with TRBD1. With 5 bases clipped from V and 1 base from J, the junction kept 5 bases outside the gene matches. CDR1 SEHNR and CDR2 FQNEAQ come from the germline V gene (reference sequence). The CDR3 has 15 amino acids. The CDR3 DNA reads as TGTGCCAGCAGCGATGACAGGGGTGGCACAGATACGCAGTATTTT. Amino acids: CASSDDRGGTDTQYF.

The chain couples TRBV7-2 to TRBJ1-5, with 7 bases aligning to TRBD1. V trimming: 1 base; J trimming: 7 bases; junction bases outside the gene matches: 7. From germline, CDR1 is SGHTA and CDR2 FQGNSA. CDR3 length: 15 residues. CDR3 region: CASSLVSTGRQPQHF. DNA of the CDR3: TGTGCCAGCAGCTTAGTATCGACAGGGCGGCAGCCCCAGCATTTT.

The rearrangement joins TRBV9 to TRBJ2-1; 7 bases map to TRBD2. The length of the CDR3 is 14 residues. The germline gives CDR1 SGDLS, CDR2 YYNGEE. The junction had 0 bases not matched to a gene; V was cut back by 3 bases and J by 0 bases. The CDR3 DNA is TGTGCCAGCAGCGGCGGGGGCTCCTACAATGAGCAGTTCTTC. It codes for CASSGGGSYNEQFF.

This chain connects TRBV19 to TRBJ2-7; the match to TRBD2 covers 10 bases. This CDR3 has 17 residues. The junction had 14 bases not matched to a gene; V was cut back by 4 bases and J by 5 bases. CDR1 is LNHDA and CDR2 is SQIVND in the germline V gene (reference sequence). The CDR3 reads CASSRADSGTSDHEQYF. CDR3 sequence (DNA): TGTGCCAGTAGTAGGGCAGATTCCGGGACTAGCGATCACGAGCAGTACTTC.

The genes are TRBV6-6 and TRBJ1-2; unclear D gene. The CDR3 has 13 amino acids. Germline V gives CDR1 MNHNY, CDR2 SVGAGI (reference sequence). V was shortened by 3 bases and J by 1 base, with 6 bases between the two germline ends. The DNA of the CDR3 is TGTGCCAGCAGTTATCGCATTAACTATGGCTACACCTTC. Translation gives CASSYRINYGYTF.

The chain uses TRBV18 and TRBJ1-1; a possible D gene is TRBD1 (5 bases). V shed 2 bases and J shed 0 bases, with 19 bases lying between them. This CDR3 region has 18 residues. Germline loops: CDR1 KGHSH, CDR2 LQKENI. The CDR3, as DNA: TGTGCCAGCTCACCAAGGGCCGAGACAGACCACATGAACACTGAAGCTTTCTTT. It yields the protein CASSPRAETDHMNTEAFF.

The chain links TRBV6-5 to TRBJ2-2, with D unclear. Germline V gives CDR1 MNHEY, CDR2 SVGAGI. Trimming removed 2 bases from V and 1 base from J, with 5 bases in between. The CDR3 runs 14 residues. DNA of the CDR3: TGTGCCAGCAGTTACCAGGTGAACACCGGGGAGCTGTTTTTT. The encoded protein is CASSYQVNTGELFF.

The chain employs TRBV18 and TRBJ1-1; possibly TRBD1 for D (6 bases). With 4 bases removed from V and 5 bases from J, the gap between germline ends came to 14 bases. CDR1 and CDR2 (germline): KGHSH, LQKENI. The CDR3 is 14 residues long. The CDR3, as DNA: TGTGCCAGCTCACTACAGGGAGAGGGGACTGAAGCTTTCTTT. Translation: CASSLQGEGTEAFF.

The chain carries TRBV10-1 and TRBJ1-2; unclear D gene. CDR1 WNHNN and CDR2 SYGVQD come from the germline V gene (reference sequence). CDR3 size: 14 residues. The germline V and J ends were trimmed by 6 bases and 2 bases, with 13 bases remaining between them. CDR3 amino acids: CASSAPTVNYGYTF. For the CDR3, the DNA is TGCGCCAGCAGCGCTCCCACAGTCAACTATGGCTACACCTTC.

The chain couples TRBV6-5 to TRBJ2-5, with 10 bases fitting TRBD2. CDR3 length: 15 amino acids. Germline CDR1 MNHEY, CDR2 SVGAGI. With 11 bases clipped from V and 5 bases from J, the junction kept 14 bases outside the gene matches. Written as DNA, the CDR3 is TGTGCCTGCACCTCTAGCGGGAGCAGACTGGAGACCCAGTACTTC. This translates into CACTSSGSRLETQYF.

The chain employs TRBV7-9 and TRBJ1-6; D gene uncertain. The CDR3 is 14 amino acids. Germline V CDR1 and CDR2: SEHNR, FQNEAQ (reference sequence). With 6 bases removed from V and 11 bases from J, the gap between germline ends came to 17 bases. The CDR3 sequence: CASSSDIGLPPLHF. CDR3 sequence (DNA): TGTGCCAGCAGTTCCGATATCGGATTGCCACCCCTCCACTTT.

This clone turned up a few times. The rearrangement joins TRBV30 to TRBJ2-3, with 12 bases identical to TRBD2. The CDR3 is 14 amino acids. Losses at the gene ends were 1 base for V and 4 bases for J; bases not matched to a gene: 0. CDR1 and CDR2 (germline): GTSNPN, SVGIG (reference sequence). CDR3 nucleotides: TGTGCCTGGAGTGGACTAGCGGGAGCAGATACGCAGTATTTT. Protein sequence: CAWSGLAGADTQYF. The whole variable domain, remainder taken from reference TRBV30 and TRBJ2-3, is SQTIHQWPATLVQPVGSPLSLECTVEGTSNPNLYWYRQAAGRGLQLLFYSVGIGQISSEVPQNLSASRPQDRQFILSSKKLLLSDSGFYLCAWSGLAGADTQYFGPGTRLTVL.

This chain uses TRBV27 with TRBJ2-7; 7 nucleotides match TRBD1. Germline V gives CDR1 MNHEY, CDR2 SMNVEV (reference sequence). There are 12 residues in the CDR3. With V trimmed by 5 bases and J by 3 bases, 1 base remained unmatched. CDR3 in amino acids: CASSRTGYEQYF. The DNA for the CDR3 is TGTGCCAGCAGTAGGACAGGCTACGAGCAGTACTTC.

In its sample, this clone was seen a few times. The rearrangement links TRBV30 to TRBJ1-5; D might be TRBD1 (5 bases). Per the germline V gene, CDR1 is GTSNPN and CDR2 is SVGIG (reference sequence). The CDR3 runs 13 residues. Trimming shortened V by 4 bases and J by 3 bases, and 10 bases separated the two germline ends. CDR3 sequence reads: CAWTKGLNQPQHF. The CDR3 DNA is TGTGCCTGGACAAAGGGGCTCAATCAGCCCCAGCATTTT.

V usage is TRBV5-1 and J usage is TRBJ2-3; D might be TRBD1 (6 bases). Germline V lookup: CDR1 SGHRS, CDR2 YFSETQ. This CDR3 has 13 amino acids. Trimming took off 6 bases at V and 2 bases at J, with 10 bases between the two ends. The CDR3 loop is CASTQGPTDTQYF. CDR3 bases: TGCGCCAGCACACAGGGCCCCACAGATACGCAGTATTTT.

This chain connects TRBV29-1 to TRBJ2-3; the D call may be TRBD1 or TRBD2 (6 bases each). The V end was cut by 7 bases, the J end by 1 base, with 18 bases between. Germline values: CDR1 SQVTM, CDR2 ANQGSEA. CDR3 length: 15 residues. CDR3 bases: TGCAGCGCCGCCTGGGGGGCGAAGGGCACAGATACGCAGTATTTT. Amino acids: CSAAWGAKGTDTQYF.

The rearrangement links TRBV19 to TRBJ1-1; D possibly corresponds to TRBD1 (6 bases). This CDR3 is 14 amino acids long. Germline CDR1 and CDR2: LNHDA and SQIVND (reference sequence). V was cut by 4 bases and J by 0 bases, with 9 bases left in between. The CDR3 loop reads CASSKEGVNTEAFF. CDR3 bases: TGTGCCAGTAGTAAGGAGGGGGTGAACACTGAAGCTTTCTTT.

The chain has TRBV10-3 and TRBJ2-7; tentative D call: TRBD2 (6 bases). V lost 6 bases, J lost 0 bases, and 6 bases lay in between. CDR3 length: 12 residues. Germline V gives CDR1 ENHRY, CDR2 SYGVKD. CDR3 amino acids: CAISGSSYEQYF. DNA for the CDR3: TGTGCCATCAGCGGGAGCTCCTACGAGCAGTACTTC.

The rearrangement links TRBV19 to TRBJ1-1, with D perhaps TRBD1 (5 bases). Germline V gives CDR1 LNHDA, CDR2 SQIVND (reference sequence). The CDR3 extends over 14 amino acids. With 9 bases removed from V and 4 bases from J, the gap between germline ends came to 18 bases. The DNA for the CDR3 is TGTGCCAGCCTCCCAGTTCTAGGGGCCACTGAAGCTTTCTTT. Protein: CASLPVLGATEAFF.